This T cell receptor beta chain was observed in a study of CD8+ T cells in alopecia areata. General study results and limits: Scalp sample data also include resident alphabeta T cells from normal skin. Tofacitinib did not eliminate many expanded lesional clones from scalp or blood.

Concerning this clone itself: The antigen is unknown.

The CDR3 length is 13 residues. Looked up from germline, CDR1 is LNHNV and CDR2 is YYDKDF (reference sequence). The germline V and J ends were trimmed by 5 bases and 2 bases, with 7 bases remaining between them. RNA was extracted and reverse transcribed into cDNA as the sequencing template. Libraries were prepared by immunoSEQ multiplex PCR; TCRdb keeps only in-frame clonotypes and omits some of them. The sample consists of 190,000 or so clones, roughly 61% of them appearing once. Stated treatment: oral pan-JAK inhibitor, 5-10 mg twice daily. The sequence was obtained from a human donor with alopecia areata. V is TRBV15 and J is TRBJ2-4; TRBD2 might be the D (5 bases). The input for sequencing was CD8+ T cells sorted from blood, taken at week 24, from a patient treated with tofacitinib. The CDR3 here is CATSPGTKNIQYF. DNA for the CDR3: TGTGCCACCAGCCCCGGGACCAAAAACATTCAGTACTTC. Full variable domain (missing parts from reference TRBV15 and TRBJ2-4): DAMVIQNPRYQVTQFGKPVTLSCSQTLNHNVMYWYQQKSSQAPKLLFHYYDKDFNNEADTPDNFQSRRPNTSFCFLDIRSPGLGDTAMYLCATSPGTKNIQYFGAGTRLSVL.